This T cell receptor (beta chain) was obtained from a study of yellow fever vaccine responses in identical twins. Whole-study findings and limits: Twins reportedly mounted vaccine T cell responses that seemed partly convergent, partly personalized.

This clonotype was detected a few times. The antigen remains undetermined. The V gene end was trimmed by 5 bases and the J gene end by 7 bases; junction bases not matched to a gene: 2. Germline values: CDR1 SNHLY, CDR2 FYNNEI. There are 13 residues in the CDR3. From the RT-PCR reads, TCRdb called clonotypes with MiXCR, one entry per CDR3 protein. The sample carries tens of thousands of distinct CDR3 sequences, over 75% recorded once. The material was T cells from blood (PBMCs), unsorted or a sorted subset (not recorded which), obtained before or after yellow fever vaccination (not recorded which). The chain employs TRBV2 and TRBJ2-1; 10 bases line up with TRBD2. The source of this sequence is a woman aged 18-29 years who received the yellow fever vaccine. As DNA, the CDR3 is TGTGCCAGCAGTAGGACTAGCGGAAATGAGCAGTTCTTC. Encoded protein: CASSRTSGNEQFF.